The rows below give T cell receptor beta chains drawn from one sample of a study of CD4 T cells in relation to SARS-CoV-2 and coronaviruses. This table comes from immunoSEQ multiplex PCR, and its TCRdb copy is limited to in-frame clones, with some not included. The sample lists more than 50,000 clones, about nine tenths seen once, with around 1.5% in the top ten. Material: memory CD4+ T cells from PBMCs. These receptors were obtained from a human donor in good health. Each CDR3 is given without its conserved first and last residue. Fields, in order: V gene, J gene, CDR3 protein.

>TRBV18|TRBJ2-7
ASSPPKTGSGFYEQY
>TRBV28|TRBJ1-1
ASRKSGTGAVNTEAF
>TRBV18|TRBJ2-3
ASSPPFAGRTDTQY
>TRBV5-1|TRBJ2-1
ASSLDPNNEQF
>TRBV5-4|TRBJ2-7
ASSKTIGQGGREQY
>TRBV5-1|TRBJ2-1
ASSFTGDRYNEQF
>TRBV19|TRBJ2-1
ASSTLAGGRNEQF
>TRBV11-2|TRBJ2-1
ASSLQSYNEQF
>TRBV9|TRBJ2-1
ASSVEGGGPHEQF
>TRBV2|TRBJ2-2
ASSEGRGGTGELF
>TRBV6-8|TRBJ2-4
ASSCGELAKNIQY
>TRBV5-5|TRBJ2-1
ASTQGGFLYNEQF
>TRBV29-1|TRBJ1-5
SVAEGTGINQPQH
>TRBV28|TRBJ1-1
ASSLSTEAF
>TRBV2|TRBJ2-4
ASSRDRKNGGIQY
>TRBV5-6|TRBJ2-3
ASSLGQGLLIGDTQY
>TRBV7-9|TRBJ1-5
ASSFQGVNQPQH
>TRBV4-2|TRBJ2-1
ASSQYDQTSGSHNEQF
>TRBV6-5|TRBJ2-7
ASSYRAGGDEQY
>TRBV4-1|TRBJ2-5
ASSPGDRNQETQY
>TRBV5-1|TRBJ2-3
ASSSLRSRAATDTQY
>TRBV5-1|TRBJ2-1
ASSGGLAGGLEQF
>TRBV2|TRBJ2-7
ASSERETEPHEQY
>TRBV5-1|TRBJ2-1
ASSLEGLAGLGEQF
>TRBV30|TRBJ1-4
AWSGTRLRGGEEKLF
>TRBV28|TRBJ2-1
ASSQPGLAGYEQF
>TRBV4-1|TRBJ2-3
ASSRGPGLADTQY
>TRBV9|TRBJ2-7
ASSVGGLADEQY
>TRBV28|TRBJ1-4
ASSRWGTNEKLF
>TRBV5-8|TRBJ2-3
ASSLRSPGPADTQY
>TRBV10-1|TRBJ2-2
ASSEDVRFTGELF
>TRBV5-1|TRBJ2-5
ASSKEPGPLQETQY
>TRBV5-1|TRBJ2-2
ATSTQVDANTGELF
>TRBV18|TRBJ2-2
ASSPLAGPNTGELF
>TRBV1|TRBJ2-3
TSSQGERAPVTADTQY
>TRBV30|TRBJ2-1
AWNIPSGLRSTFYNEQF
>TRBV27|TRBJ1-4
ASSLRQNEKLF